This T cell receptor (beta chain) was retrieved from a study of shared clonotypes between healthy human individuals. In the study overall: Those who served as donors were a couple of women and a few men between the ages of 18 and 49. The study, taken as a whole, reports: Across a handful of donors, naive CD4 shared roughly 5%, naive CD8 more than 3%, memory CD4 2% to 2.5%, memory CD8 about 0.38%. As a rule, naive subsets had a larger estimated richness than memory subsets.

V was pared by 0 bases and J by 4 bases, with 14 bases between. The CDR3 loop spans 15 amino acids. Germline V lookup: CDR1 SGDLS, CDR2 YYNGEE. Terminally differentiated effector memory CD45RA+ cells were excluded by CCR7 positive selection of CD45RO-negative cells. Using immunoSEQ multiplex PCR, the repertoire was profiled, and TCRdb retains in-frame clones only, with some absent. Among roughly 2,000,000 clones listed, roughly 95% were seen once. With respect to this clone: Its cognate antigen is unknown.

The V gene is TRBV9, the J gene TRBJ2-7; maybe TRBD1 (6 bases). The sequence was obtained from a man younger than 35 in good health. The sequenced sample was naive CD8+ T cells sorted from blood. CDR3 DNA: TGTGCCAGCAGCGTAGGTCAGGGGCCGGCATACGAGCAGTACTTC. Translation: CASSVGQGPAYEQYF.